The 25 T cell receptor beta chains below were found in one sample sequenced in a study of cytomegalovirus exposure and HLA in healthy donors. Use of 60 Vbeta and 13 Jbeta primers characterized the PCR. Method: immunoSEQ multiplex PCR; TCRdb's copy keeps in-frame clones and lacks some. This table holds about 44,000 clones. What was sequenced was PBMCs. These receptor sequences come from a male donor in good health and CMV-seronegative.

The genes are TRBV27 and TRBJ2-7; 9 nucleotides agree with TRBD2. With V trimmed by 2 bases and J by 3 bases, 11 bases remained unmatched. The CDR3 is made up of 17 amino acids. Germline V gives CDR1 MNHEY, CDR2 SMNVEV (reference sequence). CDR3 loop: CASSLSWTSDHYYEQYF. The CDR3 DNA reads TGTGCCAGCAGTTTAAGTTGGACTAGCGATCACTACTACGAGCAGTACTTC.

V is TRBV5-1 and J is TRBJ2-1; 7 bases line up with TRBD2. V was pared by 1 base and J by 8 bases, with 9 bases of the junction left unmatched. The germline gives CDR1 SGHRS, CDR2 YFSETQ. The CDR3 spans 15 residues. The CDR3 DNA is TGCGCCAGCAGCTTGTCAGCGGTCGCGGGGGATGAGCAGTTCTTC. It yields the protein CASSLSAVAGDEQFF.

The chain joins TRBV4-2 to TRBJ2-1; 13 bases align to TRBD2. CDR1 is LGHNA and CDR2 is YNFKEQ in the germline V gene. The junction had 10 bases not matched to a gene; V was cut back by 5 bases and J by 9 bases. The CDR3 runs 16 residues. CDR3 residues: CASSGAGTSGTGEQFF. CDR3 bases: TGTGCCAGCAGCGGGGCCGGGACTAGCGGGACCGGTGAGCAGTTCTTC.

Here the CDR3 reads CASSDRDRGWTEAFF. The CDR3 region has the DNA TGTGCCAGCAGCGACCGGGACAGGGGATGGACTGAAGCTTTCTTT. The genes are TRBV5-6 and TRBJ1-1; 10 nucleotides align to TRBD1. Per germline, CDR1 SGHDT and CDR2 YYEEEE. The V segment lost 4 bases and the J segment 5 bases; nucleotides outside the gene matches: 8. This CDR3 comprises 15 residues. Using reference TRBV5-6 and TRBJ1-1 for the parts outside the CDR3, the full variable domain is DAGVTQSPTHLIKTRGQQVTLRCSPKSGHDTVSWYQQALGQGPQFIFQYYEEEERQRGNFPDRFSGHQFPNYSSELNVNALLLGDSALYLCASSDRDRGWTEAFFGQGTRLTVV.

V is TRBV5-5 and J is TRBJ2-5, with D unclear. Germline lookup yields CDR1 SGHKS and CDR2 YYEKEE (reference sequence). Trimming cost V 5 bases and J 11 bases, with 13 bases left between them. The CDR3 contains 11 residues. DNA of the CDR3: TGTGCCAGCAGTTTTGCCTCGGAGCAGTACTTC. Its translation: CASSFASEQYF.

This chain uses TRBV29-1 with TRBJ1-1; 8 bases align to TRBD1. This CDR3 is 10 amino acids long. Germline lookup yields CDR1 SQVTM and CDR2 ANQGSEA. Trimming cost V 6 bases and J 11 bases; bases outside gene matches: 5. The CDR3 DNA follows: TGCAGCGTCTGGACAGGGTTCGCTTTCTTT. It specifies CSVWTGFAFF.

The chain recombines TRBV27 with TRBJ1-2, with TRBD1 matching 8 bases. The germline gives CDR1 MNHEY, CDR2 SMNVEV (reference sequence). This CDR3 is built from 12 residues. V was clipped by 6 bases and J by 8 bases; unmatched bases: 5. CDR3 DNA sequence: TGTGCCAGCAGGAGCAGGGGGCGCGGCTACACCTTC. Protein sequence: CASRSRGRGYTF.

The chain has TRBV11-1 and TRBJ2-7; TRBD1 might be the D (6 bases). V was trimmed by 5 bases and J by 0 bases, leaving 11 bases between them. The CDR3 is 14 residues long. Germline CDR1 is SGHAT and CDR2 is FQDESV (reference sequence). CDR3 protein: CASSQGTPSYEQYF. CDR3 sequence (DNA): TGTGCCAGCAGCCAAGGGACACCCTCCTACGAGCAGTACTTC.

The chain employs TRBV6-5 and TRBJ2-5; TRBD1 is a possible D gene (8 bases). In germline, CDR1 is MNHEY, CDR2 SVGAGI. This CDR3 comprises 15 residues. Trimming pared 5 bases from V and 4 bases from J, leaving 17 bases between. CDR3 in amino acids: CASSTTQGGGETQYF. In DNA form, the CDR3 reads TGTGCCAGCAGTACAACACAGGGGGGGGGAGAGACCCAGTACTTC.

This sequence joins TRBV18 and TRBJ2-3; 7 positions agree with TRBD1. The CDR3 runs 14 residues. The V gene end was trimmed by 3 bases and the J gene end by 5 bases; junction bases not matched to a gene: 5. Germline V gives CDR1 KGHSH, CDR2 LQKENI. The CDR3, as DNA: TGTGCCAGCTCACCTACAGGGGTGCGAGATACGCAGTATTTT. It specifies CASSPTGVRDTQYF.

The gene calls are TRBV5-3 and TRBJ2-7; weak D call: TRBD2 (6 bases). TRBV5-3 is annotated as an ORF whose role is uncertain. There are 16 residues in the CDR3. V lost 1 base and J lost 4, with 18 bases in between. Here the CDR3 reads CARSLRAIGSEYEQYF. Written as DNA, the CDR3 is TGTGCCAGAAGCTTGAGGGCGATCGGGAGTGAGTACGAGCAGTACTTC.

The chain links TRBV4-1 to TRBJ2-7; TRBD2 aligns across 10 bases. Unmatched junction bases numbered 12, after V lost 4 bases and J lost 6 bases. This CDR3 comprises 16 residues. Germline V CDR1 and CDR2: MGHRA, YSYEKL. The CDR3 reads CASSPRLAGPPGEQYF. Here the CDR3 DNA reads TGCGCCAGCAGCCCCCGACTAGCGGGTCCCCCGGGCGAGCAGTACTTC.

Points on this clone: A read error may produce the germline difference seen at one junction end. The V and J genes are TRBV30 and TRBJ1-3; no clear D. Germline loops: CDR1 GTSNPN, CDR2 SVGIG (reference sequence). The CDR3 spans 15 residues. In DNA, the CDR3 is TGTGCCTGGAGTGTACAATTGGGCTCTAGAAACACCATATATTTT. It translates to CAWSVQLGSRNTIYF.

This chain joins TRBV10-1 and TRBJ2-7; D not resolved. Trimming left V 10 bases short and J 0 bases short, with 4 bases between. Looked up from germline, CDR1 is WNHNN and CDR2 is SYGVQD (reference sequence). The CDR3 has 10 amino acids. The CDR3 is CATHSYEQYF. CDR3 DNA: TGCGCCACCCACTCCTACGAGCAGTACTTC.

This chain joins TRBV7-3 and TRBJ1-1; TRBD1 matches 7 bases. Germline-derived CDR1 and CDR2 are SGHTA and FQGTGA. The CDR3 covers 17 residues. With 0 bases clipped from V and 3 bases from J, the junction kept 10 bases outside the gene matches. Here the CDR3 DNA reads TGTGCCAGCAGCTTAACGGGCAGGGGGTCGGGTGACACTGAAGCTTTCTTT. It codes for CASSLTGRGSGDTEAFF.

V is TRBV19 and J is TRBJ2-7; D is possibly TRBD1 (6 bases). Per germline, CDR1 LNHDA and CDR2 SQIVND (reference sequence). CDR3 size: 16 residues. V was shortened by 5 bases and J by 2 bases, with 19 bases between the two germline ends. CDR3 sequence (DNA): TGTGCCAGTAGTTCCCAGGGGTTTGGGGGAGCCTACGAGCAGTACTTC. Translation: CASSSQGFGGAYEQYF.

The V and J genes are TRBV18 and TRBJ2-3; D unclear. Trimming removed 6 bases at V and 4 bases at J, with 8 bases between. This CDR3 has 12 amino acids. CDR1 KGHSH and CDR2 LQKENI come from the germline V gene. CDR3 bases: TGTGCCAGCTCCCCCCTCCCAGATACGCAGTATTTT. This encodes CASSPLPDTQYF.

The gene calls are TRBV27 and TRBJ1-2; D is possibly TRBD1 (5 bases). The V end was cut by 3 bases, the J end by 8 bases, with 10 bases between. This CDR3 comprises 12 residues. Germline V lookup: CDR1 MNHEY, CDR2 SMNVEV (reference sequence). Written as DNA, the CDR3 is TGTGCCAGCAGTTTCGGGGGGGAAGGCTACACCTTC. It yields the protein CASSFGGEGYTF.

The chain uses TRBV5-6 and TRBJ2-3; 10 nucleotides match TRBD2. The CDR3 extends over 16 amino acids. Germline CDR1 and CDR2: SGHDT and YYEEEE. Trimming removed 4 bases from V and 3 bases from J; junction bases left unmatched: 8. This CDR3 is CASSPLAGASTDTQYF. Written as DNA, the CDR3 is TGTGCCAGCAGCCCGCTAGCGGGAGCGTCGACAGATACGCAGTATTTT.

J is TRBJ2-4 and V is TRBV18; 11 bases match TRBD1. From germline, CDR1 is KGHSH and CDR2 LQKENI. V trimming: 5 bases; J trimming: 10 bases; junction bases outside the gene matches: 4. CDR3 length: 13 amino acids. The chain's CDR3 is CASSKGQGEIQYF. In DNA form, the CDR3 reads TGTGCCAGCTCAAAGGGACAGGGGGAAATTCAGTACTTC.

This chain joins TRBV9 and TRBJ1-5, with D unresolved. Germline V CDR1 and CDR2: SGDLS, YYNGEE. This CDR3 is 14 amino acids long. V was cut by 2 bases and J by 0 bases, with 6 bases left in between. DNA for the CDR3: TGTGCCAGCAGCGTCGGGGATAGCAATCAGCCCCAGCATTTT. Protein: CASSVGDSNQPQHF.

CDR3 amino acids: CASSGVQGNYGYTF. CDR3 bases: TGTGCCAGCAGTGGGGTTCAGGGCAATTATGGCTACACCTTC. The V call is TRBV6-1, the J call TRBJ1-2; maybe TRBD1 (5 bases). The CDR3 contains 14 residues. Germline CDR1 and CDR2: MNHNS and SASEGT. With 4 bases removed from V and 5 bases from J, the gap between germline ends came to 14 bases.

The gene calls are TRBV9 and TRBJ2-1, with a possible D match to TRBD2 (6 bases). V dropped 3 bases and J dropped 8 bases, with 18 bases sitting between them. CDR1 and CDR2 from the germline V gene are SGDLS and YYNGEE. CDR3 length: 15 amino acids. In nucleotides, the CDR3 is TGTGCCAGCAGCGCCATGGGACTCCCTGGGGATGAGCAGTTCTTC. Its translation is CASSAMGLPGDEQFF.

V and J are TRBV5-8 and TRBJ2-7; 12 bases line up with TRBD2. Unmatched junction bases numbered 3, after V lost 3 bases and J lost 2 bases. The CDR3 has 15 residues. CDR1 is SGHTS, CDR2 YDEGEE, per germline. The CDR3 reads CASSYRTSGTYEQYF. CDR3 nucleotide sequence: TGTGCCAGCAGCTATCGGACTAGCGGGACCTACGAGCAGTACTTC.

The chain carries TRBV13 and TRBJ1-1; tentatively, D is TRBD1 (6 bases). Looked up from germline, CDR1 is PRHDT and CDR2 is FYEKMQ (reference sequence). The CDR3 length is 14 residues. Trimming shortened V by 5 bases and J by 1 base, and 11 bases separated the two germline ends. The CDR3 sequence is CASSGTGRNTEAFF. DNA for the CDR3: TGTGCCAGCAGCGGCACAGGGAGGAACACTGAAGCTTTCTTT.